These 21 T cell receptor beta chains came from one sample sequenced in a study of blood T cell repertoires in COVID-19. Assay: immunoSEQ multiplex PCR; the TCRdb copy retains only in-frame clones and omits some. Of some 140,000 clones detected, about three quarters appear once; the ten largest clones hold about 12%. The sequenced material came from peripheral blood. Receptors were obtained from a man older than 75 with acute or convalescent COVID-19.

The rearrangement joins TRBV7-3 to TRBJ1-1; perhaps TRBD1 as D (6 bases). The CDR3 spans 15 residues. CDR1 is SGHTA, CDR2 FQGTGA, per germline. The germline V and J ends were trimmed by 5 bases and 5 bases, with 18 bases remaining between them. CDR3 residues: CASSPTGQLVTEAFF. Here the CDR3 DNA reads TGTGCCAGCAGCCCAACCGGACAGCTGGTAACTGAAGCTTTCTTT.

In this sample, this clone turned up once. The chain links TRBV5-1 to TRBJ2-2, with 8 bases aligning to TRBD2. This CDR3 has 14 amino acids. With V trimmed by 4 bases and J by 7 bases, 6 bases remained unmatched. Germline CDR1 is SGHRS and CDR2 is YFSETQ. CDR3 protein: CASSVGLVSGELFF. The CDR3 nucleotides read TGCGCCAGCAGCGTGGGACTAGTCAGCGGGGAGCTGTTTTTT.

The V call is TRBV7-6, the J call TRBJ2-5; a possible D gene is TRBD1 (5 bases). The CDR3 has 13 residues. Trimming left V 5 bases short and J 0 bases short, with 7 bases between. Germline V lookup: CDR1 SGHVS, CDR2 FNYEAQ. CDR3 residues: CASSRTHQETQYF. Written as DNA, the CDR3 is TGTGCCAGCAGCCGGACACACCAAGAGACCCAGTACTTC.

The chain is built from TRBV27 and TRBJ1-1; D is unclear. The germline V and J ends were trimmed by 2 bases and 7 bases, with 11 bases remaining between them. The CDR3 contains 13 residues. Germline-derived CDR1 and CDR2 are MNHEY and SMNVEV (reference sequence). In DNA form, the CDR3 reads TGTGCCAGCAGTTTAATCCGGGGTAGTGAAGCTTTCTTT. Its translation is CASSLIRGSEAFF.

V is TRBV7-2 and J is TRBJ1-6; TRBD1 agrees at 10 bases. After removal of 2 bases from V and 0 bases from J, the junction contained 7 bases not matched to a gene. Germline-derived CDR1 and CDR2 are SGHTA and FQGNSA. The CDR3 consists of 19 residues. Here the CDR3 DNA reads TGTGCCAGCAGCTTATACCGGACAGGGGGTAGCTCCTATAATTCACCCCTCCACTTT. The encoded protein is CASSLYRTGGSSYNSPLHF.

This clone appeared a single time. Here the CDR3 DNA reads TGTGCCATCAGTGAGTCGATTTACCGACAGGTGGGAAGCGGGAATAATTCACCCCTCCACTTT. This codes for CAISESIYRQVGSGNNSPLHF. The chain is built from TRBV10-3 and TRBJ1-6; tentatively, D is TRBD1 (6 bases). The V gene lost 0 bases and the J gene lost 5 bases, with 26 bases spanning the gap. This CDR3 is built from 21 residues. Germline loops: CDR1 ENHRY, CDR2 SYGVKD.

This clone has just a few counts. This rearrangement joins TRBV2 to TRBJ1-2; 7 bases are shared with TRBD1. This CDR3 has 13 residues. Germline V gene sequence: CDR1 SNHLY, CDR2 FYNNEI. V gave up 4 bases and J gave up 4 bases; unmatched junction bases: 3. CDR3 sequence: CASSATGSYGYTF. The DNA of the CDR3 is TGTGCCAGCAGTGCGACAGGGAGCTATGGCTACACCTTC.

This chain links TRBV4-2 with TRBJ2-7; a weak D match, TRBD1 (6 bases). The germline V gene encodes CDR1 LGHNA and CDR2 YNFKEQ. V was shortened by 4 bases and J by 3 bases, with 16 bases between the two germline ends. There are 15 residues in the CDR3. For the CDR3, the DNA is TGTGCCAGCAGCCCGACAGGACTCGCCGTCTACGAGCAGTACTTC. This sequence encodes CASSPTGLAVYEQYF.

The rearrangement joins TRBV15 to TRBJ1-4; no clear D gene. The CDR3 length is 14 residues. In germline, CDR1 is LNHNV, CDR2 YYDKDF (reference sequence). V was cut by 0 bases and J by 4 bases, with 6 bases left in between. The chain's CDR3 is CATSRDPGNEKLFF. The CDR3 DNA sequence: TGTGCCACCAGCAGAGACCCCGGTAATGAAAAACTGTTTTTT.

About this clone itself: The identical CDR3 is also encoded by other nucleotide sequences in the sample. This sequence joins TRBV3-1 (or the pseudogene TRBV3-2) and TRBJ2-7; no definite D call. CDR1 and CDR2 from the germline V gene are LGHDT and YNNKEL (reference sequence). Trimming pared 4 bases from V and 0 bases from J, leaving 4 bases between. The CDR3 spans 12 residues. In DNA form, the CDR3 reads TGTGCCAGCAGCCCTAGCTCCTACGAGCAGTACTTC. Translated: CASSPSSYEQYF.

The CDR3 protein is CASSMDRAQPQHF. The CDR3 DNA is TGTGCCAGTAGTATGGACAGGGCCCAGCCCCAGCATTTT. The chain employs TRBV19 and TRBJ1-5; 8 positions agree with TRBD1. After removal of 3 bases from V and 7 bases from J, the junction contained 2 bases not matched to a gene. CDR3 length: 13 residues. CDR1 is LNHDA, CDR2 SQIVND, per germline (reference sequence).

The chain links TRBV11-3 to TRBJ2-1; 7 bases agree with TRBD2. The CDR3 spans 16 residues. The germline gives CDR1 SGHNT, CDR2 YENEEA. Trimming took 1 base from V and 4 from J; bases not matched to a gene: 7. CDR3 nucleotide sequence: TGTGCCAGCAGCTTAGGGTCGGGGGGAAGATACAATGAGCAGTTCTTC. Translation: CASSLGSGGRYNEQFF.

This chain joins TRBV7-9 and TRBJ2-1; 11 bases match TRBD2. The germline V gene has CDR1 SEHNR and CDR2 FQNEAQ (reference sequence). This CDR3 contains 15 residues. After removal of 3 bases from V and 8 bases from J, the junction contained 6 bases not matched to a gene. In nucleotides, the CDR3 is TGTGCCAGCAGCTTTCTAGCGGGGGGAAGCGATGAGCAGTTCTTC. This translates into CASSFLAGGSDEQFF.

V gene TRBV28 combines with J gene TRBJ2-7; maybe TRBD1 (5 bases). The V gene lost 3 bases and the J gene lost 8 bases, with 11 bases spanning the gap. This CDR3 region has 12 residues. CDR1 and CDR2 (germline): MDHEN, SYDVKM. The CDR3 loop is CASSFYRNKQYF. The CDR3, as DNA: TGTGCCAGCAGTTTCTACAGGAATAAGCAGTACTTC.

This clone has more than one count but fewer than ten. The chain carries TRBV7-2 and TRBJ2-7; D remains unclear. The CDR3 totals 14 residues. Germline CDR1 is SGHTA and CDR2 is FQGNSA. The V gene lost 8 bases and the J gene lost 2 bases, with 16 bases spanning the gap. The CDR3 spells CASSNSPWAYEQYF. CDR3 nucleotide sequence: TGTGCCAGCTCAAACAGCCCCTGGGCCTACGAGCAGTACTTC.

A word on this clone: An end of the junction differs from the germline gene, which may be a read error. The chain links TRBV24-1 to TRBJ1-6; 7 bases match TRBD1. This CDR3 has 20 amino acids. CDR1 is KGHDR and CDR2 is SFDVKD in the germline V gene. CDR3 in DNA: TGTGCCACCAGTAATTTCCCCTTGACAGGGTTAAACGCCTATAATTCACCCCTCCACTTT. Translated, it gives CATSNFPLTGLNAYNSPLHF.

The chain uses TRBV15 and TRBJ1-1, with 8 bases lining up with TRBD1. Germline trimming cut 3 bases from V and 4 bases from J; bases unmatched to any gene: 13. Germline CDR1 LNHNV, CDR2 YYDKDF (reference sequence). The CDR3 sequence is 17 residues long. CDR3 in amino acids: CATSSLGQGAWSTEAFF. The CDR3 DNA reads as TGTGCCACCAGCAGCCTGGGGCAGGGGGCTTGGAGCACTGAAGCTTTCTTT.

This clone was seen only a few times. The sample contains more than one DNA sequence encoding this CDR3. The chain combines TRBV2 with TRBJ2-3, with TRBD1 matching over 9 bases. Per germline, CDR1 SNHLY and CDR2 FYNNEI. This CDR3 spans 13 amino acids. V was clipped by 6 bases and J by 3 bases; unmatched bases: 1. As DNA, the CDR3 is TGTGCCAGCAGGGGGACAGGGACAGATACGCAGTATTTT. Encoded protein: CASRGTGTDTQYF.

This chain uses TRBV5-4 with TRBJ2-3; D ambiguous. This CDR3 is 15 amino acids long. Trimming pared 5 bases from V and 1 base from J, leaving 14 bases between. Germline-derived CDR1 and CDR2 are SGHNT and YYREEE (reference sequence). This chain's CDR3 is CASRPDGGRTDTQYF. CDR3 bases: TGTGCCAGCAGGCCAGACGGCGGTCGCACAGATACGCAGTATTTT.

The genes are TRBV9 and TRBJ2-3, with a weak D call TRBD1 (6 bases). V was trimmed by 3 bases and J by 5 bases, leaving 13 bases between them. Germline lookup yields CDR1 SGDLS and CDR2 YYNGEE. This CDR3 contains 14 residues. This CDR3 reads CASSAWDIGDTQYF. The CDR3, as DNA: TGTGCCAGCAGCGCCTGGGACATCGGAGATACGCAGTATTTT.

This clone was detected only once. The chain links TRBV11-3 to TRBJ1-2; D unclear. This CDR3 is 18 amino acids long. Trimming removed 1 base at V and 3 bases at J, with 21 bases between. From germline, CDR1 is SGHNT and CDR2 YENEEA. As DNA, the CDR3 is TGTGCCAGCAGCTTAGTAGGTCGGCGATTGGGCGCCTACTATGGCTACACCTTC. Translating gives CASSLVGRRLGAYYGYTF.